Each of the 23 T cell receptor beta chains below was sequenced from the same sample in a study of CD8 T cells in ankylosing spondylitis. In TCRdb, the 5' RACE reads were re-called with MiXCR into one record per CDR3 protein. The profile covers 350,000 to 400,000 distinct CDR3 sequences, with 20% to 25% appearing a single time and around 14% taken by the ten largest. The source material was blood, either unsorted or a sorted T cell fraction (not recorded which). Receptor source: a male donor with ankylosing spondylitis or in good health (not recorded which).

The genes are TRBV15 and TRBJ2-5; TRBD1 is a possible D gene (6 bases). CDR1 and CDR2 from the germline V gene are LNHNV and YYDKDF (reference sequence). This CDR3 has 17 amino acids. V shed 0 bases and J shed 2 bases, with 16 bases lying between them. CDR3 loop: CATSRDMPGERQETQYF. The CDR3 DNA sequence: TGTGCCACCAGCAGAGATATGCCAGGGGAGAGACAAGAGACCCAGTACTTC. Variable domain in full (rest from reference TRBV15 and TRBJ2-5): DAMVIQNPRYQVTQFGKPVTLSCSQTLNHNVMYWYQQKSSQAPKLLFHYYDKDFNNEADTPDNFQSRRPNTSFCFLDIRSPGLGDTAMYLCATSRDMPGERQETQYFGPGTRLLVL.

This clonotype was picked up a small number of times. The chain recombines TRBV7-9 with TRBJ2-5, with D possibly TRBD2 on 6 matching bases. Germline V gene lookup returns CDR1 SEHNR and CDR2 FQNEAQ (reference sequence). CDR3 length: 15 amino acids. V was clipped by 7 bases and J by 1 base, with 16 bases between them. The CDR3 DNA sequence: TGTGCCAGCATAGGGATCCAGGGAGGCCAAGAGACCCAGTACTTC. As protein: CASIGIQGGQETQYF. Complete variable domain (other parts from reference TRBV7-9 and TRBJ2-5): DTGVSQNPRHKITKRGQNVTFRCDPISEHNRLYWYRQTLGQGPEFLTYFQNEAQLEKSRLLSDRFSAERPKGSFSTLEIQRTEQGDSAMYLCASIGIQGGQETQYFGPGTRLLVL.

This chain joins TRBV12-3 or TRBV12-4 and TRBJ2-7, with D possibly matching TRBD2 (5 bases). This CDR3 has 15 residues. The V and J ends lost 3 bases and 1 base respectively, with 13 bases between them. CDR3 residues: CASSFLPGWSYEQYF. Here the CDR3 DNA reads TGTGCCAGCAGTTTCCTCCCGGGGTGGTCCTACGAGCAGTACTTC.

The chain couples TRBV4-2 to TRBJ2-2; possibly TRBD1 for D (6 bases). Trimming stripped 1 base from V and 7 bases from J, with 13 bases between. This CDR3 is built from 15 residues. The germline CDR1 and CDR2 sequences are LGHNA and YNFKEQ. Here the CDR3 reads CASSQVLGAGGELFF. CDR3 coding DNA: TGTGCCAGCAGCCAAGTCCTGGGGGCTGGCGGGGAGCTGTTTTTT.

The chain links TRBV12-3 or TRBV12-4 to TRBJ2-7, with D perhaps assigned TRBD1 or TRBD2 (6 bases each). The ends were cut back, 7 bases at V and 1 base at J, with 20 bases in the middle. There are 16 residues in the CDR3. CDR3 loop: CASNLRGGFVSYEQYF. DNA for the CDR3: TGTGCCAGCAACCTGAGAGGGGGGTTCGTGTCCTACGAGCAGTACTTC.

This clonotype has just a few counts. The chain couples TRBV20-1 to TRBJ2-4; D remains unclear. The CDR3 has 13 residues. Germline loops: CDR1 DFQATT, CDR2 SNEGSKA (reference sequence). With 0 bases removed from V and 6 bases from J, the gap between germline ends came to 9 bases. CDR3 in amino acids: CSARDLETNIQYF. CDR3 bases: TGCAGTGCTAGAGATCTAGAGACAAACATTCAGTACTTC.

This clonotype was seen more than once but under ten times. The chain employs TRBV4-1 and TRBJ2-5; a weak D match, TRBD2 (6 bases). CDR1 and CDR2 (germline): MGHRA, YSYEKL. The V gene lost 0 bases and the J gene lost 5 bases, with 13 bases spanning the gap. This CDR3 has 15 residues. The CDR3 region is CASSQDPSAGETQYF. CDR3 DNA: TGCGCCAGCAGCCAAGATCCGTCCGCGGGGGAGACCCAGTACTTC.

This clonotype was recorded a few times. The chain recombines TRBV7-9 with TRBJ1-4, with TRBD1 as a possible D gene (5 bases). Trimming took off 5 bases at V and 5 bases at J, with 21 bases between the two ends. This CDR3 has 17 amino acids. Germline lookup yields CDR1 SEHNR and CDR2 FQNEAQ (reference sequence). The CDR3 DNA reads as TGTGCCAGCAGCGAAGTGACAGCGACGACTTTGAATGAAAAACTGTTTTTT. This sequence encodes CASSEVTATTLNEKLFF. The variable domain in full, with the rest retrieved from reference TRBV7-9 and TRBJ1-4, is DTGVSQNPRHKITKRGQNVTFRCDPISEHNRLYWYRQTLGQGPEFLTYFQNEAQLEKSRLLSDRFSAERPKGSFSTLEIQRTEQGDSAMYLCASSEVTATTLNEKLFFGSGTQLSVL.

In its sample, this clonotype was seen a few times. The rearrangement uses TRBV7-8 and TRBJ2-1; 8 positions match TRBD1. With V trimmed by 4 bases and J by 8 bases, 1 base remained unmatched. Germline V gives CDR1 SGHVS, CDR2 FQNEAQ. The CDR3 sequence is 12 residues long. CDR3 amino acids: CASSWTGHEQFF. The CDR3 DNA is TGTGCCAGCAGCTGGACAGGGCATGAGCAGTTCTTC.

This clonotype was detected a few times. This sequence joins TRBV12-3 or TRBV12-4 and TRBJ1-2; D is undetermined. The CDR3 runs to 14 residues. V shed 5 bases and J shed 4 bases, with 14 bases lying between them. Here the CDR3 reads CASSPGPAGYGYTF. As DNA, the CDR3 is TGTGCCAGCAGTCCCGGCCCAGCGGGCTATGGCTACACCTTC.

V usage is TRBV5-5 and J usage is TRBJ2-7; D could derive from TRBD1 or TRBD2 (6 bases each). V lost 3 bases and J 0 bases, leaving 13 bases between the germline ends. In germline, CDR1 is SGHKS, CDR2 YYEKEE (reference sequence). This CDR3 comprises 15 residues. CDR3 bases: TGTGCCAGCAGCTGGTCCGGGGGCAGCTCCTACGAGCAGTACTTC. It translates to CASSWSGGSSYEQYF. The whole variable domain, filled in from reference TRBV5-5 and TRBJ2-7, reads DAGVTQSPTHLIKTRGQQVTLRCSPISGHKSVSWYQQVLGQGPQFIFQYYEKEERGRGNFPDRFSARQFPNYSSELNVNALLLGDSALYLCASSWSGGSSYEQYFGPGTRLTVT.

This clonotype has a handful of counts. The chain uses TRBV6-5 and TRBJ2-7, with D possibly TRBD2 on 6 matching bases. CDR1 and CDR2 from the germline V gene are MNHEY and SVGAGI. There are 13 residues in the CDR3. Trimming pared 0 bases from V and 6 bases from J, leaving 9 bases between. The CDR3 nucleotides are TGTGCCAGCAGTTACTCGAGGGGAGGCGAGCAGTACTTC. It translates to CASSYSRGGEQYF.

The chain couples TRBV9 to TRBJ1-4; D possibly corresponds to TRBD1 (5 bases). With 0 bases removed from V and 4 bases from J, the gap between germline ends came to 13 bases. Germline V gene sequence: CDR1 SGDLS, CDR2 YYNGEE. The length of the CDR3 is 16 residues. CDR3 in amino acids: CASSVEAWGGNEKLFF. The CDR3 coding sequence is TGTGCCAGCAGCGTAGAGGCGTGGGGCGGTAATGAAAAACTGTTTTTT.

The chain carries TRBV27 and TRBJ1-2, with TRBD1 as a possible D gene (6 bases). V was trimmed by 4 bases and J by 5 bases, leaving 14 bases between them. This CDR3 comprises 14 residues. The germline gives CDR1 MNHEY, CDR2 SMNVEV (reference sequence). This CDR3 reads CASSSGLRGYGYTF. The DNA for the CDR3 is TGTGCCAGCAGTTCCGGACTCAGGGGATATGGCTACACCTTC.

This rearrangement joins TRBV5-3 to TRBJ1-5; D not resolved. TRBV5-3 is filed as an ORF, its function uncertain. V gave up 1 base and J gave up 7 bases, with 12 bases separating them. The CDR3 sequence is 14 residues long. The CDR3 loop reads CARSLWDCRQPQHF. CDR3 coding DNA: TGTGCCAGAAGCTTGTGGGATTGCAGGCAGCCCCAGCATTTT.

The chain combines TRBV19 with TRBJ2-7; D assignment may be TRBD1 or TRBD2 (6 bases each). Germline V gene sequence: CDR1 LNHDA, CDR2 SQIVND (reference sequence). Trimming pared 0 bases from V and 0 bases from J, leaving 9 bases between. CDR3 length: 15 amino acids. CDR3 loop: CASSIEGGISYEQYF. CDR3 nucleotides: TGTGCCAGTAGTATAGAAGGGGGGATCTCCTACGAGCAGTACTTC.

This clonotype was observed many times. This chain links TRBV12-3 or TRBV12-4 with TRBJ1-1; TRBD1 is a possible D gene (5 bases). V was cut by 3 bases and J by 7 bases, with 12 bases left in between. The length of the CDR3 is 13 residues. The CDR3: CASSLGGAGEAFF. The CDR3 DNA follows: TGTGCCAGCAGTTTGGGAGGGGCCGGTGAAGCTTTCTTT.

The chain couples TRBV7-9 to TRBJ1-2; D ambiguous. Germline CDR1 SEHNR, CDR2 FQNEAQ (reference sequence). The germline V and J ends were trimmed by 2 bases and 8 bases, with 3 bases remaining between them. The CDR3 loop spans 10 amino acids. The CDR3 protein is CASSLHGYTF. The CDR3 region has the DNA TGTGCCAGCAGCTTACACGGCTACACCTTC.

The rearrangement uses TRBV24-1 and TRBJ2-1; 11 bases are a match to TRBD1. V shed 7 bases and J 5 bases; nucleotides not matched to a gene: 6. Germline lookup yields CDR1 KGHDR and CDR2 SFDVKD. The CDR3 consists of 15 residues. The CDR3 region is CATSPGQGGNNEQFF. The CDR3 region has the DNA TGTGCCACCAGCCCGGGACAGGGGGGCAACAATGAGCAGTTCTTC.

The V call is TRBV12-3 or TRBV12-4, the J call TRBJ2-4, with TRBD1 identical over 7 bases. The CDR3 is 12 amino acids. CDR3 residues: CGYRGAKNIQYF. The DNA of the CDR3 is TGTGGCTACAGGGGAGCCAAAAACATTCAGTACTTC.

CDR3 sequence (DNA): TGTGCCATCAGTGAGTCAGGGTCCCACGAGCAGTACTTC. It is translated as CAISESGSHEQYF. V is TRBV10-3 and J is TRBJ2-7; D is undetermined. Trimming pared 0 bases from V and 5 bases from J, leaving 8 bases between. The germline CDR1 and CDR2 sequences are ENHRY and SYGVKD. This CDR3 is built from 13 residues.

The chain couples TRBV25-1 to TRBJ2-7, with 10 bases matching TRBD1. V gave up 11 bases and J gave up 5 bases; unmatched junction bases: 15. CDR3 length equals 15 residues. Germline V gives CDR1 MGHDK, CDR2 SYGVNS. The CDR3: CALGGYGTGVHEQYF. CDR3 sequence (DNA): TGTGCCTTGGGTGGGTACGGGACAGGGGTCCACGAGCAGTACTTC.

V and J are TRBV6-1 and TRBJ1-3; D unclear. Germline loops: CDR1 MNHNS, CDR2 SASEGT. This CDR3 region has 14 residues. The V and J ends lost 1 base and 2 bases respectively, with 6 bases between them. The CDR3 loop reads CASSEDTPGNTIYF. The CDR3 DNA is TGTGCCAGCAGTGAAGACACCCCTGGAAACACCATATATTTT.